Presented here are 25 T cell receptor beta chains from one specimen sequenced in a study of blood T cells in healthy people across ages. PCR was performed a second time for roughly 7 to 12 cycles using a sample-barcoded 5' primer and a J-beta primer mix. TCRdb reanalysed the 5' RACE reads using MiXCR and keeps one entry per CDR3 protein. Of 580,000 or so distinct CDR3 sequences listed, around half are singletons. Sample: blood. The receptors derive from a man older than 75 in good health.

This chain links TRBV20-1 with TRBJ1-1; D might be TRBD1 (6 bases). In germline, CDR1 is DFQATT, CDR2 SNEGSKA (reference sequence). This CDR3 spans 12 amino acids. The CDR3: CSVNYGTYEAFF. CDR3 sequence (DNA): TGCAGCGTAAACTACGGGACATATGAAGCTTTCTTT.

V usage is TRBV12-3 or TRBV12-4 and J usage is TRBJ2-3; 10 bases align to TRBD2. The CDR3 loop spans 16 amino acids. V gave up 1 base and J gave up 4 bases; unmatched junction bases: 5. DNA for the CDR3: TGTGCCAGCAGTTTAGGGCAGCTAGCGGGGGCAGATACGCAGTATTTT. Its protein is CASSLGQLAGADTQYF.

This clonotype was seen only a few times. Relative to the germline gene, one junction end is altered; a read error may explain this. This chain joins TRBV5-1 and TRBJ2-5; D is perhaps TRBD2 (5 bases). The CDR3 is 15 residues long. Germline values: CDR1 SGHRS, CDR2 YFSETQ. The CDR3: CASSRGSGNQEPQYF. The CDR3 nucleotides read TGCGCCAGCAGCCGCGGGTCCGGAAACCAAGAGCCCCAGTACTTC.

The CDR3 here is CASSYSRVTSTDTQYF. The DNA for the CDR3 is TGTGCCAGCAGTTACTCACGGGTAACTAGCACAGATACGCAGTATTTT. This rearrangement joins TRBV6-5 to TRBJ2-3; D call uncertain. CDR3 length: 16 amino acids. Germline V gives CDR1 MNHEY, CDR2 SVGAGI. The V gene lost 0 bases and the J gene lost 0 bases, with 10 bases spanning the gap.

This clonotype was counted a few times. J is TRBJ1-5 and V is TRBV4-1, with D possibly being TRBD1 (6 bases). V gave up 3 bases and J gave up 0 bases, with 9 bases separating them. This CDR3 is 15 amino acids long. Germline CDR1 reads MGHRA; CDR2 reads YSYEKL. CDR3 DNA: TGCGCCAGCAGCCAGGGACAAGTTAGCAATCAGCCCCAGCATTTT. Encoded protein: CASSQGQVSNQPQHF.

Written as DNA, the CDR3 is TGTGCCAGCAGCTTCATTAGGACTAGCGGGGGAGATACGCAGTATTTT. Translation gives CASSFIRTSGGDTQYF. This chain joins TRBV11-2 and TRBJ2-3; 13 nucleotides agree with TRBD2. CDR1 is SGHAT, CDR2 FQNNGV, per germline. The CDR3 sequence is 16 residues long. The trim removed 3 bases at V and 5 bases at J, leaving 5 bases unmatched.

The chain's CDR3 is CASSEGLQRVTDTQYF. The CDR3 DNA sequence: TGTGCCAGCAGCGAGGGATTGCAGCGAGTCACAGATACGCAGTATTTT. The chain uses TRBV3-1 and TRBJ2-3, with D tentatively TRBD2 (5 bases). V shed 5 bases and J shed 2 bases, with 17 bases lying between them. Germline CDR1 is LGHDT and CDR2 is YNNKEL (reference sequence). The CDR3 loop spans 16 amino acids.

This sequence joins TRBV6-5 and TRBJ2-7; no reliable D call. Trimming took off 8 bases at V and 6 bases at J, with 20 bases between the two ends. Germline CDR1 reads MNHEY; CDR2 reads SVGAGI. CDR3 length equals 14 residues. The chain's CDR3 is CASRPRPASAEQYF. CDR3 nucleotide sequence: TGTGCCAGCCGCCCCCGGCCGGCCTCGGCCGAGCAGTACTTC.

This clonotype was seen more than once but under ten times. CDR3: CSVERSGEQFF. The CDR3 DNA follows: TGCAGCGTTGAACGTAGCGGGGAGCAGTTCTTC. This chain connects TRBV29-1 to TRBJ2-1; 7 nucleotides match TRBD2. Germline V gene data show CDR1 as SQVTM and CDR2 as ANQGSEA. The CDR3 extends over 11 amino acids. J gave up 10 bases and V 2 bases, and 2 bases lay outside the gene matches.

CDR3 DNA sequence: TGCAGTGCTAGAGATCCGGGACGGCAGAGTACAGATACGCAGTATTTT. Amino acids: CSARDPGRQSTDTQYF. The gene calls are TRBV20-1 and TRBJ2-3, with D perhaps matching TRBD1 or TRBD2 (5 bases each). Trimming took off 0 bases at V and 3 bases at J, with 16 bases between the two ends. The germline gives CDR1 DFQATT, CDR2 SNEGSKA (reference sequence). This CDR3 spans 16 amino acids.

The V call is TRBV4-1, the J call TRBJ1-4; no definite D call. Germline values: CDR1 MGHRA, CDR2 YSYEKL. V was pared by 4 bases and J by 4 bases, with 13 bases between. The CDR3 runs to 15 residues. The CDR3: CASSPVLTINEKLFF. CDR3 nucleotide sequence: TGCGCCAGCAGCCCAGTCCTGACTATTAATGAAAAACTGTTTTTT.

The CDR3 loop reads CSVEKRTGGTEAFF. CDR3 nucleotides: TGCAGCGTCGAGAAGCGGACAGGGGGCACTGAAGCTTTCTTT. This chain uses TRBV29-1 with TRBJ1-1; TRBD1 matches 10 bases. There are 14 residues in the CDR3. Germline trimming cut 6 bases from V and 4 bases from J; bases unmatched to any gene: 8. Germline loops: CDR1 SQVTM, CDR2 ANQGSEA.

This chain links TRBV29-1 with TRBJ2-1; 8 bases agree with TRBD2. The CDR3 is made up of 14 amino acids. Germline CDR1 SQVTM, CDR2 ANQGSEA. After removal of 6 bases from V and 4 bases from J, the junction contained 8 bases not matched to a gene. The CDR3 sequence: CSVEIAGPYNEQFF. DNA for the CDR3: TGCAGCGTGGAGATAGCGGGGCCTTACAATGAGCAGTTCTTC.

Only a few counts were recorded for this clonotype. The V gene is TRBV20-1, the J gene TRBJ2-3, with 9 bases that match TRBD2. Losses at the gene ends were 0 bases for V and 14 bases for J; bases not matched to a gene: 15. There are 15 residues in the CDR3. In germline, CDR1 is DFQATT, CDR2 SNEGSKA (reference sequence). The CDR3 reads CSARDITSGGIYLYF. DNA of the CDR3: TGCAGTGCTAGAGATATTACGAGCGGGGGGATTTATTTGTATTTT.

The chain uses TRBV7-9 and TRBJ2-3; D gene unclear. The germline gives CDR1 SEHNR, CDR2 FQNEAQ (reference sequence). V was shortened by 1 base and J by 9 bases, with 8 bases between the two germline ends. The CDR3 has 12 residues. The DNA for the CDR3 is TGTGCCAGCAGCTTAGGCGTTGGAACGCAGTATTTT. It codes for CASSLGVGTQYF.

The chain is built from TRBV7-2 and TRBJ1-2; TRBD1 aligns across 7 bases. Germline V gene data show CDR1 as SGHTA and CDR2 as FQGNSA. V shed 5 bases and J 4 bases; nucleotides not matched to a gene: 7. The CDR3 spans 14 residues. CDR3 amino acids: CASSIPGTVYGYTF. Written as DNA, the CDR3 is TGTGCCAGCAGCATACCCGGGACAGTCTATGGCTACACCTTC. Full variable domain (outside the CDR3, taken from reference TRBV7-2 and TRBJ1-2): GAGVSQSPSNKVTEKGKDVELRCDPISGHTALYWYRQSLGQGLEFLIYFQGNSAPDKSGLPSDRFSAERTGGSVSTLTIQRTQQEDSAVYLCASSIPGTVYGYTFGSGTRLTVV.

Notes on this clonotype: Compared with germline, one end of the junction differs, possibly owing to a read error. This chain links TRBV5-1 with TRBJ2-3; tentatively, D is TRBD1 (6 bases). The CDR3 loop spans 14 amino acids. Germline V gene sequence: CDR1 SGHRS, CDR2 YFSETQ. This chain's CDR3 is CASSFTRGTDTQYF. CDR3 in DNA: TGCGCCAGCAGCTTCACCAGGGGCACAGATACACAGTATTTT. The full variable domain, with the rest looked up from reference TRBV5-1 and TRBJ2-3, is KAGVTQTPRYLIKTRGQQVTLSCSPISGHRSVSWYQQTPGQGLQFLFEYFSETQRNKGNFPGRFSGRQFSNSRSEMNVSTLELGDSALYLCASSFTRGTDTQYFGPGTRLTVL.

This sequence joins TRBV4-3 and TRBJ1-6; the D is unclear. Germline CDR1 is LGHNA and CDR2 is YSLEER. The CDR3 consists of 18 residues. V lost 1 base and J lost 7, with 20 bases in between. CDR3 nucleotide sequence: TGCGCCAGCAGCCAAGGTCTGGGCCATGACACAACAAATTCACCCCTCCACTTT. Amino acids: CASSQGLGHDTTNSPLHF.

The genes are TRBV6-5 and TRBJ2-7; 9 positions match TRBD1. Trimming took 6 bases from V and 1 from J; bases not matched to a gene: 7. Germline V gene lookup returns CDR1 MNHEY and CDR2 SVGAGI. CDR3 length: 15 amino acids. Written as DNA, the CDR3 is TGTGCCAGCAGGCCTGGACAGGGGCGATCCTACGAGCAGTACTTC. Protein sequence: CASRPGQGRSYEQYF.

The rearrangement links TRBV3-1 to TRBJ1-2; a possible D gene is TRBD1 (6 bases). Trimming took off 1 base at V and 8 bases at J, with 14 bases between the two ends. The germline V gene encodes CDR1 LGHDT and CDR2 YNNKEL (reference sequence). The CDR3 runs 14 residues. This CDR3 is CASSQVTQGPGYTF. In nucleotides, the CDR3 is TGTGCCAGCAGCCAAGTGACACAGGGCCCCGGCTACACCTTC.

CDR3 residues: CSVTGPVSTDTQYF. CDR3 bases: TGCAGCGTTACAGGGCCGGTTAGCACAGATACGCAGTATTTT. The V and J genes are TRBV29-1 and TRBJ2-3; tentatively, D is TRBD1 (6 bases). Germline V CDR1 and CDR2: SQVTM, ANQGSEA. Trimming pared 5 bases from V and 0 bases from J, leaving 12 bases between. This CDR3 is built from 14 residues.

This clonotype was seen a handful of times. The chain joins TRBV5-1 to TRBJ2-1; D call uncertain. This CDR3 has 14 residues. Trimming took off 4 bases at V and 0 bases at J, with 8 bases between the two ends. Germline V gene lookup returns CDR1 SGHRS and CDR2 YFSETQ. The CDR3: CASSGVGSYNEQFF. The CDR3 DNA follows: TGCGCCAGCAGCGGGGTGGGCTCCTACAATGAGCAGTTCTTC.

The chain is built from TRBV7-9 and TRBJ1-6, with 7 positions matching TRBD1. The V gene end was trimmed by 4 bases and the J gene end by 10 bases; junction bases not matched to a gene: 13. Per the germline V gene, CDR1 is SEHNR and CDR2 is FQNEAQ (reference sequence). The CDR3 length is 16 residues. The CDR3 here is CASSSDGGRGNSPLHF. The CDR3 coding sequence is TGTGCCAGCAGCTCGGATGGGGGCAGGGGGAACTCACCCCTCCACTTT.

V gene TRBV5-1 combines with J gene TRBJ2-1; 10 nucleotides line up with TRBD2. This CDR3 contains 17 residues. Looked up from germline, CDR1 is SGHRS and CDR2 is YFSETQ. J gave up 0 bases and V 0 bases, and 3 bases lay outside the gene matches. The CDR3, as DNA: TGCGCCAGCAGCTTGGATTCTAGCGGGAGCTCCTACAATGAGCAGTTCTTC. It specifies CASSLDSSGSSYNEQFF.

This clonotype was seen a few times. The chain carries TRBV9 and TRBJ2-2; D is uncertain. Trimming removed 4 bases from V and 2 bases from J, with 6 bases in between. CDR1 and CDR2 from the germline V gene are SGDLS and YYNGEE. The CDR3 is made up of 13 amino acids. The CDR3 region is CASSPVNTGELFF. CDR3 in DNA: TGTGCCAGCAGCCCAGTCAACACCGGGGAGCTGTTTTTT.